This T cell receptor (beta chain) was identified during a study of T cell responses to AZD1222 COVID-19 vaccine. Study-wide background: The analysis combined second doses at about 4 or about 12 weeks.

TCRdb's table, derived via immunoSEQ multiplex PCR, lists solely in-frame clones and lacks some. The table records 55,000 to 65,000 clones, around 90% of them present only once. This CDR3 has 14 residues. Germline V gives CDR1 SQVTM, CDR2 ANQGSEA. Trimming removed 5 bases from V and 0 bases from J, with 13 bases in between. Note on this clone: As yet, its antigen is unknown.

The study, taken as a whole, reports: Only six individuals given AZD1222 were seropositive at baseline. Regions left unmutated in variants are reportedly the target of nearly half of spike-specific TCRs. Vaccine-associated CD4 TCRs spanned spike, dominant at 160-218 and 743-854.

Here the sequenced sample was peripheral blood, taken on day 0 of AZD1222 vaccination. This clonotype originated in an adult in good health. The V and J genes are TRBV29-1 and TRBJ1-1; no definite D call. CDR3 nucleotide sequence: TGCAGCGTTAAAACGACGGGGATGAACACTGAAGCTTTCTTT. This sequence encodes CSVKTTGMNTEAFF.